This T cell receptor (beta chain) was identified in a study of spatial heterogeneity in lung cancer. About the study: The average appearance count of each unique TCR and UMI combination in raw reads was more than 9.5.

This clonotype has ten or more counts. Its specificity is unknown. The germline CDR1 and CDR2 sequences are LGHNA and YSLEER. The CDR3 length is 14 residues. Trimming took off 0 bases at V and 7 bases at J, with 12 bases between the two ends. Each TCR cDNA molecule bore a unique molecular identifier. TCRdb re-analysed the 5' RACE reads in MiXCR, keeping a single row per CDR3 protein. The table records approximately 47,000 distinct CDR3 sequences, 6% to 9.5% of them present only once. Noted time point: sample taken at primary tumor resection. Sequencing was performed on whole RNA extracted from tumor and nontumor lung tissue, or from frozen PBMC, and the material was left unsorted. Samples were donated by 72 untreated early-stage non-small cell lung cancer patients. General study points: Ubiquitous expanded tumor TCRs showed up in blood more at resection than follow-up.

This receptor was obtained from a female donor with early-stage non-small cell lung cancer. The sequencing used PBMCs, collected at surgery. The chain joins TRBV4-3 to TRBJ2-5, with unresolved D. The CDR3 DNA reads as TGCGCCAGCAGCCAAGATAGCAGCGAATCGACCCAGTACTTC. It translates to CASSQDSSESTQYF.